This T cell receptor beta chain was found in a study of PD-1 blockade in classical Hodgkin lymphoma. Whole-study results and caveats: For complete responders, baseline diversity was comparable to that of newly diagnosed patients. CD4+ but not CD8+ TCR diversity rose significantly by C4D1.

About this clone: Its antigen is currently unknown.

With no exception, relapse followed autologous stem cell transplantation in all patients, and brentuximab vedotin exposure varied. V dropped 5 bases and J dropped 3; count of bases not matched to a gene: 4. Germline-derived CDR1 and CDR2 are LNHDA and SQIVND (reference sequence). This CDR3 spans 16 amino acids. This table comes from immunoSEQ multiplex PCR, and its TCRdb copy is limited to in-frame clones, with some not included. Of approximately 21,000 clones detected, 65% to 75% appear once; the ten largest clones hold 20% to 25%. This sequence joins TRBV19 and TRBJ2-3; TRBD2 matches 14 bases. This receptor was identified in a human donor with classical Hodgkin lymphoma. The sequenced sample was peripheral blood mononuclear cells (PBMCs), obtained at baseline. DNA for the CDR3: TGTGCCAGTAGTCGACTAGCGGGAGGGCGGACAGATACGCAGTATTTT. This codes for CASSRLAGGRTDTQYF. The full variable domain, completed using reference TRBV19 and TRBJ2-3, is DGGITQSPKYLFRKEGQNVTLSCEQNLNHDAMYWYRQDPGQGLRLIYYSQIVNDFQKGDIAEGYSVSREKKESFPLTVTSAQKNPTAFYLCASSRLAGGRTDTQYFGPGTRLTVL.